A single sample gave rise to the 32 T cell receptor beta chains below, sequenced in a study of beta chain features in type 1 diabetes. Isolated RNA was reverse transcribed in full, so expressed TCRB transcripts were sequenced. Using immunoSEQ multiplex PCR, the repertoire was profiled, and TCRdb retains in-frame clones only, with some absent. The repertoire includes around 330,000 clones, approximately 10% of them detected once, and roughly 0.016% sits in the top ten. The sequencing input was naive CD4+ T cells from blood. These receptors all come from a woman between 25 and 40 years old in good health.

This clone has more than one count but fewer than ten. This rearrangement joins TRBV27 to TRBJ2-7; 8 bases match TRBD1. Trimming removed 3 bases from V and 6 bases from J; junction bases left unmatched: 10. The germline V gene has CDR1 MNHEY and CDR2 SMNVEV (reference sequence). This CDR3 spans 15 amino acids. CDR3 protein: CASSFRGRPDGEQYF. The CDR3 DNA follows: TGTGCCAGCAGTTTCAGGGGGCGACCCGATGGCGAGCAGTACTTC.

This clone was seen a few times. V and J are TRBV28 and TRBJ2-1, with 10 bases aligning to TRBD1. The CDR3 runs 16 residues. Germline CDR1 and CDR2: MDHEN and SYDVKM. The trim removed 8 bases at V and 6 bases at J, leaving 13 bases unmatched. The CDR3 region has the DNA TGTGCCAGCTATACCCCGGGACAGGGGAGCATCAATGAGCAGTTCTTC. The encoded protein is CASYTPGQGSINEQFF.

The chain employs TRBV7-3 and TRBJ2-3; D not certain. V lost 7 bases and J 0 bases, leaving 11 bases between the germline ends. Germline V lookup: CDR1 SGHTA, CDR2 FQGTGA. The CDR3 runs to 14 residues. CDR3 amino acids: CASKRGSSTDTQYF. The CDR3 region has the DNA TGTGCCAGCAAGCGCGGTTCTAGCACAGATACGCAGTATTTT.

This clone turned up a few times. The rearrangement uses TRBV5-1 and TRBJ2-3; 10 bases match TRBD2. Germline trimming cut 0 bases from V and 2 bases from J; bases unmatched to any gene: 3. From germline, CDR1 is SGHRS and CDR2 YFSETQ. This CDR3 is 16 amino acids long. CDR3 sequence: CASSLVTSGITDTQYF. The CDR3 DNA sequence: TGCGCCAGCAGCTTGGTAACTAGCGGGATCACAGATACGCAGTATTTT.

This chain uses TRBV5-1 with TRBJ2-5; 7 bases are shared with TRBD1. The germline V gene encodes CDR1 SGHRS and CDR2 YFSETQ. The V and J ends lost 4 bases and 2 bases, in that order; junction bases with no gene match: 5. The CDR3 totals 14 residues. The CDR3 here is CASSPPGQQETQYF. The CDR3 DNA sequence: TGCGCCAGCAGCCCCCCGGGACAGCAAGAGACCCAGTACTTC.

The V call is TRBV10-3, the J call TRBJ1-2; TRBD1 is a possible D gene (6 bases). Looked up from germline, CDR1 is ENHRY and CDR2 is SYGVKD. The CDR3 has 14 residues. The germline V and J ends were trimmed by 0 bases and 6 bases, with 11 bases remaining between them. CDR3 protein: CAISESTGTDGYTF. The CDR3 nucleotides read TGTGCCATCAGTGAGTCAACAGGGACGGATGGCTACACCTTC.

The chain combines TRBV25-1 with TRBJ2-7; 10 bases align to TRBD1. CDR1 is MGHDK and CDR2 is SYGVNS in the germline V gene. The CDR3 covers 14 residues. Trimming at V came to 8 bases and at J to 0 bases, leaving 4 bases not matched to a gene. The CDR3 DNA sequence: TGTGCCAGCGGACAGGGGGAGGGCTCCTACGAGCAGTACTTC. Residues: CASGQGEGSYEQYF.

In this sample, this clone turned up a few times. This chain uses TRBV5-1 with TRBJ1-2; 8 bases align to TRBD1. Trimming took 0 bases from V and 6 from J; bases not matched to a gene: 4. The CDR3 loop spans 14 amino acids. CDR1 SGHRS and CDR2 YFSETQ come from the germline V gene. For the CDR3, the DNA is TGCGCCAGCAGCTTGGGACAGGGGATGGATGGCTACACCTTC. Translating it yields CASSLGQGMDGYTF.

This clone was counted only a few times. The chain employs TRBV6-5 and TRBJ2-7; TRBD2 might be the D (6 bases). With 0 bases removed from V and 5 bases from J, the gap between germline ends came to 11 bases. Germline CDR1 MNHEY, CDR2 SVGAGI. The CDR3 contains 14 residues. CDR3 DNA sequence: TGTGCCAGCAGTTACTCCTGGGGGGACCACGAGCAGTACTTC. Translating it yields CASSYSWGDHEQYF.

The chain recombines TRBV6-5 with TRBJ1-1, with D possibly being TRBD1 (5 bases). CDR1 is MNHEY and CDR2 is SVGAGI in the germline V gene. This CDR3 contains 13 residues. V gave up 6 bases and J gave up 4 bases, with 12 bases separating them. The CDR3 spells CASRNRGSTEAFF. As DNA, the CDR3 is TGTGCCAGCAGAAACCGGGGGTCCACTGAAGCTTTCTTT.

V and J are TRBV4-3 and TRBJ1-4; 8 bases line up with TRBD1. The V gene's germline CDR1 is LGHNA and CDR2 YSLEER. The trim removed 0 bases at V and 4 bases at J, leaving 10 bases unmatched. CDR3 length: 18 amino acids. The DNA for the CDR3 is TGCGCCAGCAGCCAAGACTTCGGTTCGACAGGGGTTAATGAAAAACTGTTTTTT. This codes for CASSQDFGSTGVNEKLFF.

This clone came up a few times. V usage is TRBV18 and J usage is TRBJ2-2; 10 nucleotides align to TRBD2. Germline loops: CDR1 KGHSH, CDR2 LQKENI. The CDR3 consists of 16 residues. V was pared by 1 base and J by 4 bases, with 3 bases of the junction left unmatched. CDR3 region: CASSPRLAGGTGELFF. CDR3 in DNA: TGTGCCAGCTCACCACGACTAGCGGGTGGCACCGGGGAGCTGTTTTTT.

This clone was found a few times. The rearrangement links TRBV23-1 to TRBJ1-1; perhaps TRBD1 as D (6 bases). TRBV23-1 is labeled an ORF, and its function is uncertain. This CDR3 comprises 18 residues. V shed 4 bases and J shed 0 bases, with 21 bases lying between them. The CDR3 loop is CASSRPAIQGLMNTEAFF. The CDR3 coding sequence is TGCGCCAGCAGTCGCCCTGCTATACAGGGTTTGATGAACACTGAAGCTTTCTTT.

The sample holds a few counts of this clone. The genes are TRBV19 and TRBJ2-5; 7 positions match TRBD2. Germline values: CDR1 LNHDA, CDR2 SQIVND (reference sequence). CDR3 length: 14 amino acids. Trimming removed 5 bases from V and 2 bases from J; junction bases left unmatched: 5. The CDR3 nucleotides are TGTGCCAGTAGTGCACTAGCGCCACAAGAGACCCAGTACTTC. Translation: CASSALAPQETQYF.

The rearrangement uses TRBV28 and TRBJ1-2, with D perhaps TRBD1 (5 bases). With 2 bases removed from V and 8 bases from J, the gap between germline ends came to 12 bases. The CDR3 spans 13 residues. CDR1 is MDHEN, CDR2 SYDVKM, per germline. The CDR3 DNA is TGTGCCAGCAGTTTAGGCAGGGTACGCGGCTACACCTTC. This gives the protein CASSLGRVRGYTF.

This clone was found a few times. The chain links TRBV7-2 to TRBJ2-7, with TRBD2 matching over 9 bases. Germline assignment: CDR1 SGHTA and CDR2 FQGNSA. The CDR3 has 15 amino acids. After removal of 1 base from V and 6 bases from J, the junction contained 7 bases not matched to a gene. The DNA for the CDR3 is TGTGCCAGCAGCTTAGGGCTAGCGGGACCGTCCGAGCAGTACTTC. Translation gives CASSLGLAGPSEQYF.

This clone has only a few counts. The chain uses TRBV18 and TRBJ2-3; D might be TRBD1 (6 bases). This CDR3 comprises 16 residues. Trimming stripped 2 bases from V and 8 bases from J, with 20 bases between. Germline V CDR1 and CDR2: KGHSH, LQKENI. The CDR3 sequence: CASSPSSRDIPRTQYF. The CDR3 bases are TGTGCCAGCTCACCATCGTCCCGGGACATTCCCCGTACGCAGTATTTT.

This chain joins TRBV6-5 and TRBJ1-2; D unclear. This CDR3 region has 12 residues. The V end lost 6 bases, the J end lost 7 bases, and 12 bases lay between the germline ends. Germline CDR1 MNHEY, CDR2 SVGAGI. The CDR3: CASRVRGSGYTF. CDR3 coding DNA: TGTGCCAGCAGAGTCCGAGGCTCTGGCTACACCTTC.

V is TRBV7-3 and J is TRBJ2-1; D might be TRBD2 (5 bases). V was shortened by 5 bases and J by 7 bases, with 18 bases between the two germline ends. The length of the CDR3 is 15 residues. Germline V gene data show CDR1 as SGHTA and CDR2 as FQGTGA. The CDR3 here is CASSPRAWTWNEQFF. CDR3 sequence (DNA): TGTGCCAGCAGCCCGAGGGCCTGGACGTGGAATGAGCAGTTCTTC.

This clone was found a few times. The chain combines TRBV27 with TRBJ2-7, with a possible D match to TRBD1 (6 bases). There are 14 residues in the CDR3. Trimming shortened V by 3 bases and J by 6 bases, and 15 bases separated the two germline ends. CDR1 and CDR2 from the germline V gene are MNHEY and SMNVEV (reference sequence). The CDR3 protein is CASSFGRGYGEQYF. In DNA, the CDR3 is TGTGCCAGCAGTTTTGGCAGGGGCTACGGCGAGCAGTACTTC.

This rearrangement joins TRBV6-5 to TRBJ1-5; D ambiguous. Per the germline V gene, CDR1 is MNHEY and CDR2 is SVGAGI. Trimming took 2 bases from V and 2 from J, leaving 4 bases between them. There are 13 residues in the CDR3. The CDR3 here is CASSYRGNQPQHF. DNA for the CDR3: TGTGCCAGCAGTTACCGGGGCAATCAGCCCCAGCATTTT.

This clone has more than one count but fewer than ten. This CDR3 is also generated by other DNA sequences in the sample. The CDR3 DNA reads as TGTGCCAGCTCACCGGGACAGGGCCCCTACGAGCAGTACTTC. Amino acid sequence: CASSPGQGPYEQYF. V is TRBV18 and J is TRBJ2-7; TRBD1 matches 9 bases. Germline CDR1 and CDR2: KGHSH and LQKENI. V was pared by 3 bases and J by 2 bases, with 2 bases of the junction left unmatched. CDR3 length: 14 residues.

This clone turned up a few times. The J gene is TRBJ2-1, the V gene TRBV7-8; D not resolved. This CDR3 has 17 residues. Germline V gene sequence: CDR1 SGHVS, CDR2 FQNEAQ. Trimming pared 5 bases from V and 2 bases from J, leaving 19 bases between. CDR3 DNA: TGTGCCAGCAGCACCACCCAAGACACTGGGCCCTACAATGAGCAGTTCTTC. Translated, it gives CASSTTQDTGPYNEQFF.

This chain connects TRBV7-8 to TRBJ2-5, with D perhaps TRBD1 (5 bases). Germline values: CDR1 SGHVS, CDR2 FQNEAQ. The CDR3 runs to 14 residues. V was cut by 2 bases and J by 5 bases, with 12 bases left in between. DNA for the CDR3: TGTGCCAGCAGCTTAATAGCAGGGATGGAGACCCAGTACTTC. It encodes CASSLIAGMETQYF.

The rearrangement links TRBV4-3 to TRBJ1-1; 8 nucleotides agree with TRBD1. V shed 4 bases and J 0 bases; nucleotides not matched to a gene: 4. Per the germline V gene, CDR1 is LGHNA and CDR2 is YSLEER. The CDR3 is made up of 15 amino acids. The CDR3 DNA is TGCGCCAGCAGCCCGAACAGGGGGTTGAACACTGAAGCTTTCTTT. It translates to CASSPNRGLNTEAFF.

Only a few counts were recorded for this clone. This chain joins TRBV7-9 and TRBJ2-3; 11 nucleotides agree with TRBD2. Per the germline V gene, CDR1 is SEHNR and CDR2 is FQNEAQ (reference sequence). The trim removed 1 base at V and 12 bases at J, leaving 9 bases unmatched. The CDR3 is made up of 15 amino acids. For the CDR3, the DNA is TGTGCCAGCAGCTTAGGACTAGCGGGATCGAATATCCAGTATTTT. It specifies CASSLGLAGSNIQYF.

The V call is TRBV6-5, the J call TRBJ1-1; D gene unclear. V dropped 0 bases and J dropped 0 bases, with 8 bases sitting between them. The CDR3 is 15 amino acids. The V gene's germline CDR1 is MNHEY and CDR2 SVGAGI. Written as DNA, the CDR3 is TGTGCCAGCAGTTACTCGGCGACTTTGAACACTGAAGCTTTCTTT. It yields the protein CASSYSATLNTEAFF.

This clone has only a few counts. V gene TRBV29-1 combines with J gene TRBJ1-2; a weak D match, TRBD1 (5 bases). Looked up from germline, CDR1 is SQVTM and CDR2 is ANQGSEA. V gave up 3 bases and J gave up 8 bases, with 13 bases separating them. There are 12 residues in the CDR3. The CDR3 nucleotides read TGCAGCGTTGATGACAGTATGACCGGCTACACCTTC. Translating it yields CSVDDSMTGYTF.

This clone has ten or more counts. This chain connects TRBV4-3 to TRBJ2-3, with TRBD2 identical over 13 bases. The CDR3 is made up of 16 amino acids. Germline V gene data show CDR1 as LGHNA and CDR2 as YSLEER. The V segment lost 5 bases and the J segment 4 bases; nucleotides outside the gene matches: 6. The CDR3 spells CASSWTSGGFADTQYF. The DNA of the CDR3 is TGCGCCAGCAGCTGGACTAGCGGGGGCTTCGCAGATACGCAGTATTTT.

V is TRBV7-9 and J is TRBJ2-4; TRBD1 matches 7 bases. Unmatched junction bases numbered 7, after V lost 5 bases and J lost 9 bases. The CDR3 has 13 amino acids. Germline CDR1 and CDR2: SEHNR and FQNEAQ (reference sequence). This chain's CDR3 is CASSPTQGLIQYF. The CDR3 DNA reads TGTGCCAGCAGCCCAACACAGGGGCTCATTCAGTACTTC.

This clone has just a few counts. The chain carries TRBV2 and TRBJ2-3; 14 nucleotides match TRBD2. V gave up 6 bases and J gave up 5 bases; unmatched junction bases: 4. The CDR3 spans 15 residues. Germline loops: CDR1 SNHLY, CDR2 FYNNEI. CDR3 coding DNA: TGTGCCAGCAGGAGGGGACTAGCGGGAGTAGATACGCAGTATTTT. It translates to CASRRGLAGVDTQYF.

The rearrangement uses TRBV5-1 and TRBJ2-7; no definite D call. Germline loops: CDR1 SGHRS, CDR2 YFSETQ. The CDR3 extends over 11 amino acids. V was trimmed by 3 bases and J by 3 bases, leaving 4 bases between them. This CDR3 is CASSSHYEQYF. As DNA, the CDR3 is TGCGCCAGCAGCTCCCACTACGAGCAGTACTTC.